This T cell receptor beta chain was documented in a study of blood T cell repertoires in COVID-19. Background on the study: Samples of COVID-19 (acute and convalescent) were obtained from the United States, Italy and Spain. Nucleic acid was either cDNA or gDNA, and it came from T cells, B-cell-depleted T cells, or PBMCs.

V shed 6 bases and J 5 bases; nucleotides not matched to a gene: 5. Germline V gives CDR1 MDHEN, CDR2 SYDVKM. The CDR3 runs to 16 residues. Original handling: Estimation of nucleated cell counts was performed using reference gene primer amplification. Sequencing used immunoSEQ multiplex PCR; TCRdb keeps in-frame clones, though not all of them. V, J and clone size reflect that table, while D and trimming were determined from the DNA. The table shows 200,000 to 250,000 clones, with approximately 81% occurring only once. The source material was peripheral blood. The chain carries TRBV28 and TRBJ2-2; 14 bases fit TRBD2. This clonotype was obtained from a woman at least 80 years old with acute or convalescent COVID-19. CDR3 bases: TGTGCCAGCAGCCCGACTAGCGGGGGGGTGACCGGGGAGCTGTTTTTT. Its translation is CASSPTSGGVTGELFF. The full variable domain, rest sourced from reference TRBV28 and TRBJ2-2, is DVKVTQSSRYLVKRTGEKVFLECVQDMDHENMFWYRQDPGLGLRLIYFSYDVKMKEKGDIPEGYSVSREKKERFSLILESASTNQTSMYLCASSPTSGGVTGELFFGEGSRLTVL.